The 25 T cell receptor beta chains reported below all come from one sample, sequenced in a study of T cell responses to AZD1222 COVID-19 vaccine. This table comes from immunoSEQ multiplex PCR, and its TCRdb copy is limited to in-frame clones, with some not included. The data show about 120,000 clones, 92% seen once. This specimen consisted of peripheral blood, obtained on day 0 of AZD1222 vaccination. These receptors all stem from an adult in good health.

The gene calls are TRBV7-9 and TRBJ1-6; perhaps TRBD1 as D (6 bases). The CDR3 loop spans 14 amino acids. Trimming stripped 6 bases from V and 13 bases from J, with 19 bases between. Germline lookup yields CDR1 SEHNR and CDR2 FQNEAQ (reference sequence). The CDR3 DNA sequence: TGTGCCAGCAGGGATTCTACAGGGTCGGGTCCCCTCCACTTT. As protein: CASRDSTGSGPLHF.

V usage is TRBV12-5 and J usage is TRBJ1-2, with D unclear. The V gene lost 0 bases and the J gene lost 6 bases, with 35 bases spanning the gap. The CDR3 covers 22 residues. Germline loops: CDR1 LGHNT, CDR2 FRNRAP. In DNA form, the CDR3 reads TGTGCTAGTGGTTTGGTACTCCCTCTCTCTGTCGGGCGCCCCTCTAGCCCCCATGGCTACACCTTC. This sequence encodes CASGLVLPLSVGRPSSPHGYTF.

This rearrangement joins TRBV12-3 or TRBV12-4 to TRBJ1-2; D gene uncertain. Trimming took 3 bases from V and 8 from J, leaving 13 bases between them. The CDR3 is 13 amino acids. CDR3 DNA: TGTGCCAGCAGTTTGAGGCAGTTAGACGGCTACACCTTC. Translation gives CASSLRQLDGYTF.

The chain combines TRBV5-1 with TRBJ2-7, with no clear D. The CDR3 loop spans 12 amino acids. Trimming removed 4 bases from V and 2 bases from J, with 7 bases in between. Germline V CDR1 and CDR2: SGHRS, YFSETQ. In DNA form, the CDR3 reads TGCGCCAGCAGCGAGTTTGCCTACGAGCAGTACTTC. Its translation: CASSEFAYEQYF.

The chain has TRBV2 and TRBJ1-5; 10 nucleotides match TRBD1. V trimming: 6 bases; J trimming: 5 bases; junction bases outside the gene matches: 4. This CDR3 has 14 residues. Germline CDR1 is SNHLY and CDR2 is FYNNEI. The CDR3 reads CASSRDRGYQPQHF. In DNA form, the CDR3 reads TGTGCCAGCAGCCGGGACAGGGGATATCAGCCCCAGCATTTT.

The chain uses TRBV11-3 and TRBJ2-2; possible D gene TRBD1, 6 bases. This CDR3 spans 15 amino acids. Germline lookup yields CDR1 SGHNT and CDR2 YENEEA. Trimming left V 3 bases short and J 2 bases short, with 10 bases between. CDR3 protein: CASSFSGTNTGELFF. The CDR3 DNA follows: TGTGCCAGCAGCTTTTCCGGGACAAACACCGGGGAGCTGTTTTTT.

This clone was observed once. The chain combines TRBV5-4 with TRBJ2-1, with D perhaps TRBD2 (6 bases). V was trimmed by 4 bases and J by 4 bases, leaving 21 bases between them. The CDR3 runs to 17 residues. Germline V lookup: CDR1 SGHNT, CDR2 YYREEE (reference sequence). The CDR3: CASSPSFGSGAYNEQFF. Here the CDR3 DNA reads TGTGCCAGCAGCCCTTCATTCGGTAGCGGAGCTTACAATGAGCAGTTCTTC. Drawing the rest from reference TRBV5-4 and TRBJ2-1, the complete variable domain is ETGVTQSPTHLIKTRGQQVTLRCSSQSGHNTVSWYQQALGQGPQFIFQYYREEENGRGNFPPRFSGLQFPNYSSELNVNALELDDSALYLCASSPSFGSGAYNEQFFGPGTRLTVL.

The chain employs TRBV10-3 and TRBJ2-1; D gene ambiguous. The CDR3 covers 15 residues. Trimming pared 7 bases from V and 2 bases from J, leaving 15 bases between. Germline-derived CDR1 and CDR2 are ENHRY and SYGVKD. The DNA of the CDR3 is TGTGCCATCACCGAGAGAGCAACTACCTACAATGAGCAGTTCTTC. Protein product: CAITERATTYNEQFF.

The chain has TRBV27 and TRBJ1-1; D gene unclear. Trimming took 4 bases from V and 1 from J, leaving 10 bases between them. Germline CDR1 reads MNHEY; CDR2 reads SMNVEV (reference sequence). This CDR3 region has 14 residues. The CDR3 DNA sequence: TGTGCCAGCAGTTCGGGCAGTCCGAACACTGAAGCTTTCTTT. Its translation: CASSSGSPNTEAFF.

This clone was seen only once. The chain employs TRBV18 and TRBJ2-5; 12 bases line up with TRBD2. V dropped 3 bases and J dropped 5; count of bases not matched to a gene: 13. The CDR3 sequence is 18 residues long. The V gene's germline CDR1 is KGHSH and CDR2 LQKENI. CDR3 bases: TGTGCCAGCTCACCCAGATCGACTAGCGGGAGCCCATGGGAGACCCAGTACTTC. Translated: CASSPRSTSGSPWETQYF.

The chain joins TRBV19 to TRBJ2-3, with D possibly being TRBD2 (5 bases). Germline CDR1 and CDR2: LNHDA and SQIVND (reference sequence). Trimming removed 1 base at V and 6 bases at J, with 11 bases between. The CDR3 is made up of 14 amino acids. The CDR3 sequence: CASSIAGSGDTQYF. In DNA, the CDR3 is TGTGCCAGTAGTATAGCGGGCTCGGGGGATACGCAGTATTTT.

This CDR3 reads CASSYGGKGNEQFF. Written as DNA, the CDR3 is TGTGCCAGCAGCTACGGGGGTAAAGGCAATGAGCAGTTCTTC. The chain recombines TRBV7-2 with TRBJ2-1, with D perhaps TRBD2 (6 bases). Trimming stripped 4 bases from V and 6 bases from J, with 13 bases between. Per germline, CDR1 SGHTA and CDR2 FQGNSA. The CDR3 length is 14 residues.

V gene TRBV5-1 combines with J gene TRBJ1-1; no clear D. Trimming removed 0 bases from V and 0 bases from J, with 9 bases in between. CDR3 length: 15 amino acids. Looked up from germline, CDR1 is SGHRS and CDR2 is YFSETQ. The CDR3 DNA sequence: TGCGCCAGCAGCTTGGAAGGCTCGATGAACACTGAAGCTTTCTTT. Residues: CASSLEGSMNTEAFF.

V gene TRBV30 combines with J gene TRBJ2-3, with a tentative D call TRBD2 (5 bases). Trimming removed 0 bases from V and 5 bases from J, with 12 bases in between. The CDR3 loop spans 14 amino acids. Germline V gene data show CDR1 as GTSNPN and CDR2 as SVGIG (reference sequence). This CDR3 reads CAWSVGLARDTQYF. The CDR3 region has the DNA TGTGCCTGGAGTGTAGGGCTAGCCCGAGATACGCAGTATTTT.

This rearrangement joins TRBV7-3 to TRBJ1-1; no reliable D call. With 4 bases removed from V and 4 bases from J, the gap between germline ends came to 10 bases. The CDR3 runs to 13 residues. Germline V lookup: CDR1 SGHTA, CDR2 FQGTGA. The CDR3 DNA reads as TGTGCCAGCAGCTCCCCCGGGAGCACTGAAGCTTTCTTT. It translates to CASSSPGSTEAFF.

This chain links TRBV5-4 with TRBJ2-3, with 7 bases matching TRBD2. The V segment lost 0 bases and the J segment 3 bases; nucleotides outside the gene matches: 10. The CDR3 covers 17 residues. CDR1 and CDR2 (germline): SGHNT, YYREEE (reference sequence). The CDR3 reads CASSLGGRGKGTDTQYF. In DNA, the CDR3 is TGTGCCAGCAGCTTGGGAGGGCGGGGGAAGGGGACAGATACGCAGTATTTT.

The rearrangement joins TRBV19 to TRBJ2-2; the D is unclear. There are 11 residues in the CDR3. Trimming took 3 bases from V and 5 from J, leaving 1 base between them. The germline CDR1 and CDR2 sequences are LNHDA and SQIVND (reference sequence). For the CDR3, the DNA is TGTGCCAGTAGTATTACCGGGGAGCTGTTTTTT. Protein: CASSITGELFF.

Only one count was recorded for this clone. V usage is TRBV27 and J usage is TRBJ1-2; tentative D call: TRBD1 (6 bases). CDR1 and CDR2 (germline): MNHEY, SMNVEV (reference sequence). V was pared by 8 bases and J by 1 base, with 11 bases between. The CDR3 is made up of 13 amino acids. DNA for the CDR3: TGTGCCAGCCGTCGGGACAATAACTATGGCTACACCTTC. Its protein product is CASRRDNNYGYTF.

The CDR3 is CASSWYPGSNQPQHF. For the CDR3, the DNA is TGCGCCAGCAGCTGGTACCCGGGAAGCAATCAGCCCCAGCATTTT. V and J are TRBV5-1 and TRBJ1-5; D is unresolved. This CDR3 contains 15 residues. Trimming removed 3 bases from V and 1 base from J, with 11 bases in between. CDR1 is SGHRS, CDR2 YFSETQ, per germline.

This rearrangement joins TRBV9 to TRBJ2-5; TRBD2 agrees at 9 bases. This CDR3 comprises 16 residues. Germline trimming cut 0 bases from V and 5 bases from J; bases unmatched to any gene: 8. Germline lookup yields CDR1 SGDLS and CDR2 YYNGEE. The CDR3 DNA reads as TGTGCCAGCAGCGTAGCGGTGCGGGGGGGCCTGGAGACCCAGTACTTC. It codes for CASSVAVRGGLETQYF.

The chain links TRBV9 to TRBJ2-2, with 9 bases aligning to TRBD1. Trimming at V came to 4 bases and at J to 6 bases, leaving 10 bases not matched to a gene. Germline-derived CDR1 and CDR2 are SGDLS and YYNGEE. This CDR3 has 16 residues. The CDR3 DNA sequence: TGTGCCAGCAGCCCCCCGGGACAGGGATGGCCCGGGGAGCTGTTTTTT. This encodes CASSPPGQGWPGELFF. The entire variable domain, with the rest obtained from reference TRBV9 and TRBJ2-2, is as follows: DSGVTQTPKHLITATGQRVTLRCSPRSGDLSVYWYQQSLDQGLQFLIQYYNGEERAKGNILERFSAQQFPDLHSELNLSSLELGDSALYFCASSPPGQGWPGELFFGEGSRLTVL.

This clone was seen more than once but under ten times. V and J are TRBV14 and TRBJ2-1; D might be TRBD2 (5 bases). The V end lost 2 bases, the J end lost 4 bases, and 6 bases lay between the germline ends. The CDR3 contains 13 residues. Germline CDR1 SGHDN, CDR2 FVKESK. CDR3 sequence reads: CASSQRGYNEQFF. DNA for the CDR3: TGTGCCAGCAGCCAACGGGGTTACAATGAGCAGTTCTTC.

The rearrangement links TRBV4-1 to TRBJ1-3, with 10 bases aligning to TRBD1. Germline trimming cut 4 bases from V and 4 bases from J; bases unmatched to any gene: 22. The germline V gene has CDR1 MGHRA and CDR2 YSYEKL. CDR3 length equals 21 residues. CDR3 nucleotide sequence: TGCGCCAGCAGCCGTTCCCCGAGGACAGGGGGAGGCCCGGTATACGGAAACACCATATATTTT. Protein sequence: CASSRSPRTGGGPVYGNTIYF.

The V gene is TRBV7-8, the J gene TRBJ1-5; D remains unclear. The CDR3 has 16 residues. In germline, CDR1 is SGHVS, CDR2 FQNEAQ. Trimming stripped 4 bases from V and 5 bases from J, with 18 bases between. The CDR3 nucleotides read TGTGCCAGCAGCTCCCATCGACTGGATGTCGATCAGCCCCAGCATTTT. This codes for CASSSHRLDVDQPQHF.

The chain carries TRBV3-1 (or the pseudogene TRBV3-2) and TRBJ2-7; maybe TRBD2 (6 bases). V lost 4 bases, J lost 7 bases, and 11 bases lay in between. The germline V gene has CDR1 LGHDT and CDR2 YNNKEL (reference sequence). This CDR3 contains 12 residues. DNA of the CDR3: TGTGCCAGCAGCCCCTCCGCGGGAGAGCAGTACTTC. Translation: CASSPSAGEQYF.